A single sample is the source of the 14 T cell receptor beta chains below, sequenced in a study of blood T cells in healthy people across ages. The use of a sample-barcoded 5' primer and a J-beta primer mix characterized a second PCR of roughly 7 to 12 cycles. TCRdb called the 5' RACE reads again in MiXCR, with one record for every CDR3 protein. The sample yields about 640,000 distinct CDR3 sequences, 45% to 65% seen once. Sample: blood. These receptors originate from a man in his fifties or sixties in good health.

This rearrangement joins TRBV25-1 to TRBJ2-7; D is possibly TRBD2 (5 bases). The CDR3 covers 16 residues. The V end lost 2 bases, the J end lost 0 bases, and 14 bases lay between the germline ends. The V gene's germline CDR1 is MGHDK and CDR2 SYGVNS. The CDR3 nucleotides are TGTGCCAGCAGTGAACGTGAGGGTGGGAGCTCCTACGAGCAGTACTTC. Residues: CASSEREGGSSYEQYF.

The rearrangement uses TRBV12-3 or TRBV12-4 and TRBJ2-7; 7 bases agree with TRBD1. The CDR3 sequence is 14 residues long. The trim removed 6 bases at V and 0 bases at J, leaving 5 bases unmatched. The CDR3 loop reads CASRKTGSSYEQYF. Here the CDR3 DNA reads TGTGCCAGCAGAAAGACAGGGAGCTCCTACGAGCAGTACTTC.

The chain couples TRBV11-3 to TRBJ2-1, with D possibly TRBD1 on 5 matching bases. TRBJ2-7 explains the end of the DNA better; the J call may be wrong. The V gene's germline CDR1 is SGHNT and CDR2 YENEEA. The CDR3 has 16 amino acids. This CDR3 is CASSLSGQGISNEQYF. The DNA for the CDR3 is TGTGCCAGCAGCTTATCTGGGCAGGGAATCAGCAATGAGCAGTACTTC.

The gene calls are TRBV20-1 and TRBJ2-3; no clear D gene. The germline V and J ends were trimmed by 3 bases and 2 bases, with 6 bases remaining between them. The CDR3 loop spans 12 amino acids. The germline CDR1 and CDR2 sequences are DFQATT and SNEGSKA (reference sequence). For the CDR3, the DNA is TGCAGTGCTAGCGGCCACACAGATACGCAGTATTTT. Its protein is CSASGHTDTQYF.

The CDR3 reads CSAGAGHEQFF. CDR3 in DNA: TGCAGCGCTGGCGCGGGGCATGAGCAGTTCTTC. The rearrangement uses TRBV29-1 and TRBJ2-1; D is possibly TRBD2 (6 bases). From germline, CDR1 is SQVTM and CDR2 ANQGSEA. The CDR3 totals 11 residues. Deletions cut 7 bases from V and 8 bases from J, with 12 bases between.

The gene calls are TRBV6-5 and TRBJ2-5; D not resolved. Trimming took 0 bases from V and 5 from J, leaving 16 bases between them. The CDR3 spans 16 residues. Per germline, CDR1 MNHEY and CDR2 SVGAGI. The CDR3 DNA sequence: TGTGCCAGCAGTTACTCACCTGACTCCCATGGGGAGACCCAGTACTTC. It specifies CASSYSPDSHGETQYF.

The rearrangement joins TRBV3-1 to TRBJ2-1; D is undetermined. Trimming stripped 1 base from V and 7 bases from J, with 5 bases between. This CDR3 has 12 residues. Looked up from germline, CDR1 is LGHDT and CDR2 is YNNKEL (reference sequence). This CDR3 reads CASSQGKNEQFF. CDR3 sequence (DNA): TGTGCCAGCAGCCAAGGAAAGAATGAGCAGTTCTTC.

At least ten counts were recorded for this clonotype. This sequence joins TRBV10-1 and TRBJ2-1; TRBD2 agrees at 8 bases. V lost 0 bases to trimming and J lost 8 bases; unmatched junction nucleotides: 9. The CDR3 runs 16 residues. Germline loops: CDR1 WNHNN, CDR2 SYGVQD (reference sequence). CDR3 DNA sequence: TGCGCCAGCAGTGAGTCGCACCAGCGGGGGTTGGATGAGCAGTTCTTC. It encodes CASSESHQRGLDEQFF.

The chain uses TRBV29-1 and TRBJ1-1, with D possibly matching TRBD1 (5 bases). This CDR3 region has 14 residues. V gave up 6 bases and J gave up 2 bases, with 16 bases separating them. From germline, CDR1 is SQVTM and CDR2 ANQGSEA. CDR3 amino acids: CSVGGGGANTEAFF. As DNA, the CDR3 is TGCAGCGTCGGGGGGGGAGGGGCCAACACTGAAGCTTTCTTT.

The chain carries TRBV5-1 and TRBJ2-4; 7 bases fit TRBD1. The better agreement between TRBJ2-7 and the DNA end casts doubt on the J call. CDR1 and CDR2 from the germline V gene are SGHRS and YFSETQ. This CDR3 has 16 residues. CDR3 sequence (DNA): TGCGCCAGCAGCTTGAATGACAGGGATCAGCGCTACGAGCAGTACTTC. As protein: CASSLNDRDQRYEQYF.

The V gene is TRBV2, the J gene TRBJ2-7; possible D gene TRBD1, 6 bases. The CDR3 is 13 amino acids. V was trimmed by 5 bases and J by 2 bases, leaving 10 bases between them. Germline V gives CDR1 SNHLY, CDR2 FYNNEI. The CDR3 nucleotides are TGTGCCAGCAGTAGACAGGCGGCCTACGAGCAGTACTTC. Protein sequence: CASSRQAAYEQYF.

The chain couples TRBV14 to TRBJ2-1; no reliable D call. In germline, CDR1 is SGHDN, CDR2 FVKESK. The V and J ends lost 1 base and 0 bases respectively, with 13 bases between them. The CDR3 has 17 residues. CDR3 protein: CASSQGWGSGSYNEQFF. CDR3 DNA: TGTGCCAGCAGCCAAGGTTGGGGTAGTGGCTCCTACAATGAGCAGTTCTTC.

The chain carries TRBV20-1 and TRBJ2-4, with 7 bases matching TRBD1. This CDR3 contains 14 residues. The J segment lost 2 bases and the V segment lost 6 bases, leaving 7 bases of the junction unmatched. Per the germline V gene, CDR1 is DFQATT and CDR2 is SNEGSKA (reference sequence). The CDR3 loop is CSAHTTGTKNIQYF. The CDR3 DNA follows: TGCAGTGCGCATACGACAGGGACCAAAAACATTCAGTACTTC.

This chain joins TRBV3-1 and TRBJ2-1; 7 nucleotides align to TRBD2. The CDR3 runs 14 residues. The V and J ends lost 2 bases and 9 bases, in that order; junction bases with no gene match: 7. Germline-derived CDR1 and CDR2 are LGHDT and YNNKEL (reference sequence). The DNA for the CDR3 is TGTGCCAGCAGCCAAACTACCGGGGGGAGTGAGCAGTTCTTC. Residues: CASSQTTGGSEQFF.